This is a list of T cell receptor beta chains from one sample in a study of shared clonotypes between healthy human individuals. TCRdb keeps only in-frame clones here, not all; method: immunoSEQ multiplex PCR. The table includes a few million clones, around 90% detected once. The sequencing sample was made of naive CD4+ T cells sorted from blood. The source of these receptors is a man younger than 30 in good health. CDR3s include the opening cysteine and the closing phenylalanine or tryptophan. The order of the fields is J gene, V gene, clone size, D gene, CDR3 protein, CDR3 DNA. D genes are given only for firm matches. The size field is filled for only some rows; it gives once, few, many or a size class.

TRBJ1-2,TRBV7-2,.,.,CASSPYRDGYTF,TGTGCCAGCAGCCCCTACAGGGACGGCTACACCTTC
TRBJ2-2,TRBV28,.,TRBD1,CASSLGQGTGTGELFF,TGTGCCAGCAGTTTGGGACAGGGGACGGGGACCGGGGAGCTGTTTTTT
TRBJ1-5,TRBV5-1,.,.,CASSLGGASQPQHF,TGCGCCAGCAGCTTGGGGGGTGCAAGTCAGCCCCAGCATTTT
TRBJ1-4,TRBV7-8,.,.,CASSLGSGSEKLFF,TGTGCCAGCAGCTTAGGGAGTGGGAGTGAAAAACTGTTTTTT
TRBJ2-1,TRBV2,.,.,CASAASNLSDEQFF,TGTGCCAGTGCTGCGAGTAATCTTTCAGATGAGCAGTTCTTC
TRBJ1-4,TRBV19,.,.,CASSIMVKATNEKLFF,TGTGCCAGTAGTATAATGGTTAAGGCAACTAATGAAAAACTGTTTTTT
TRBJ2-1,TRBV5-5,.,.,CASSPAAGLNNEQFF,TGTGCCAGCAGCCCGGCGGCGGGACTTAACAATGAGCAGTTCTTC
TRBJ1-2,TRBV6-5,.,.,CASSYSGAGAAYGYTF,TGTGCCAGCAGTTACTCGGGGGCAGGGGCGGCCTATGGCTACACCTTC
TRBJ2-1,TRBV19,.,TRBD2,CASSIMASGGNEQFF,TGTGCCAGTAGTATAATGGCTAGCGGGGGCAATGAGCAGTTCTTC
TRBJ1-3,TRBV10-3,few,.,CATTAGDSGNTIYF,TGTGCCACTACCGCGGGGGACTCTGGAAACACCATATATTTT
TRBJ2-2,TRBV6-1,.,TRBD2,CASSGGTRIGGELFF,TGTGCCAGCAGTGGGGGGACTAGAATTGGCGGGGAGCTGTTTTTT
TRBJ2-5,TRBV11-2,.,.,CASSLDRMETQYF,TGTGCCAGCAGCTTAGATCGCATGGAGACCCAGTACTTC
TRBJ1-2,TRBV6-5,.,.,CASNGWGYGYTF,TGTGCCAGCAATGGTTGGGGCTATGGCTACACCTTC
TRBJ2-2,TRBV7-9,.,.,CASSLDVGKGGELFF,TGTGCCAGCAGCTTAGATGTCGGGAAAGGCGGGGAGCTGTTTTTT
TRBJ2-1,TRBV5-1,few,TRBD2,CASSLAPSGGEIEQFF,TGCGCCAGCAGCTTGGCTCCTAGCGGGGGGGAAATTGAGCAGTTCTTC
TRBJ2-1,TRBV5-8,.,TRBD2,CASSLGLAAYNEQFF,TGTGCCAGCAGCTTAGGGCTAGCGGCCTACAATGAGCAGTTCTTC
TRBJ1-2,TRBV9,.,.,CASSVLSTDNYGYTF,TGTGCCAGCAGCGTATTAAGTACGGATAACTATGGCTACACCTTC
TRBJ1-6,TRBV18,few,TRBD1,CASSRTGALSSPLHF,TGTGCCAGCTCCCGTACAGGGGCCCTTAGTTCACCCCTCCACTTT
TRBJ2-1,TRBV30,once,TRBD2,CAWSGKIAGGPREQFF,TGTGCCTGGAGCGGCAAGATAGCGGGAGGGCCACGGGAGCAGTTCTTC
TRBJ2-3,TRBV7-9,.,.,CATTDTQYF,TGTGCCACAACAGATACGCAGTATTTT
TRBJ2-7,TRBV19,once,.,CASSPISRVGGYEQYF,TGTGCCAGTAGTCCCATATCGAGGGTCGGTGGCTACGAGCAGTACTTC
TRBJ2-7,TRBV5-1,once,TRBD1,CASSFRQGGSYEQYF,TGCGCCAGCAGCTTCCGACAGGGGGGATCCTACGAGCAGTACTTC
TRBJ2-1,TRBV4-1,.,.,CAGSGGGRRSYNEQFF,TGCGCCGGCTCCGGTGGAGGGAGACGGTCCTACAATGAGCAGTTCTTC
TRBJ1-4,TRBV6-5,.,.,CASSYTPRAPGEKLFF,TGTGCCAGCAGTTACACCCCCCGGGCGCCTGGGGAAAAACTGTTTTTT
TRBJ1-2,TRBV13,.,TRBD1,CASSPGQGGDGYTF,TGTGCCAGCAGCCCCGGACAGGGAGGCGATGGCTACACCTTC
TRBJ1-3,TRBV9,.,.,CASSVVPGGDTIYF,TGTGCCAGCAGCGTAGTGCCAGGAGGGGACACCATATATTTT
TRBJ2-7,TRBV15,once,.,CATSRDRALIYEQYF,TGTGCCACCAGCAGAGATAGGGCCCTAATCTACGAGCAGTACTTC
TRBJ2-1,TRBV5-1,.,TRBD2,CASATGTSGTEQFF,TGCGCCAGCGCCACAGGGACTAGCGGTACTGAGCAGTTCTTC
TRBJ2-6,TRBV7-2,.,TRBD1,CASSLVRGSYSGANVLTF,TGTGCCAGCAGCTTAGTCAGGGGGAGTTACTCTGGGGCCAACGTCCTGACTTTC
TRBJ2-2,TRBV10-1,.,.,CASSARAVNTGELFF,TGCGCCAGCAGCGCCCGGGCAGTAAACACCGGGGAGCTGTTTTTT
TRBJ1-2,TRBV2,.,TRBD1,CASRGAGGWVGYTF,TGTGCCAGCAGGGGAGCAGGGGGCTGGGTTGGCTACACCTTC
TRBJ1-4,TRBV6-1,once,.,CASYEHSAGFEKLFF,TGTGCCAGTTATGAACACTCGGCAGGGTTTGAAAAACTGTTTTTT
TRBJ2-7,TRBV10-1,once,TRBD2,CALPGGGYEQYF,TGCGCCCTTCCGGGGGGGGGCTACGAGCAGTACTTC
TRBJ2-5,TRBV15,.,TRBD1,CATRHRGSETQYF,TGTGCCACCAGACACAGGGGATCGGAGACCCAGTACTTC
TRBJ1-2,TRBV28,.,TRBD1,CASRAGTGFYGYTF,TGTGCCAGCAGGGCCGGGACAGGGTTTTATGGCTACACCTTC
TRBJ1-6,TRBV5-1,.,.,CASSPKSSYNSPLHF,TGCGCCAGCAGCCCTAAAAGCTCCTATAATTCACCCCTCCACTTT
TRBJ2-7,TRBV28,.,TRBD2,CASSQPPGLAGGYEQYF,TGTGCCAGCAGTCAACCTCCGGGACTAGCGGGGGGCTACGAGCAGTACTTC
TRBJ2-3,TRBV6-1,.,.,CASRYTDTQYF,TGTGCCAGCAGATATACAGATACGCAGTATTTT
TRBJ2-3,TRBV28,.,TRBD1,CASSLRQGSDTQYF,TGTGCCAGCAGTCTGAGACAGGGATCAGATACGCAGTATTTT
TRBJ2-3,TRBV29-1,.,.,CSVEDRAGTDTQYF,TGCAGCGTTGAAGATCGGGCGGGTACAGATACGCAGTATTTT
TRBJ1-2,TRBV10-3,once,.,CAIRETGSQGYTF,TGTGCCATCAGAGAGACAGGTAGCCAGGGCTACACCTTC
TRBJ2-3,TRBV5-1,.,TRBD1,CASSSMDRGGGDTQYF,TGCGCCAGCAGCTCAATGGACAGGGGGGGTGGAGATACGCAGTATTTT
TRBJ1-4,TRBV6-6,.,.,CASSYGVTNEKLFF,TGTGCCAGCAGTTACGGGGTGACTAATGAAAAACTGTTTTTT
TRBJ1-2,TRBV19,.,TRBD1,CASSMGSTGGDLNYGYTF,TGTGCCAGTAGTATGGGATCGACAGGGGGAGACCTTAACTATGGCTACACCTTC
TRBJ2-5,TRBV13,.,TRBD2,CASSPGPLAGTQETQYF,TGTGCCAGCAGCCCAGGCCCTCTAGCGGGCACCCAAGAGACCCAGTACTTC
TRBJ2-1,TRBV7-9,.,TRBD2,CASSFGTSGGYNEQFF,TGTGCCAGCAGCTTTGGGACTAGCGGGGGCTACAATGAGCAGTTCTTC
TRBJ1-5,TRBV11-2,.,TRBD1,CASSFGTGANQPQHF,TGTGCCAGCAGCTTCGGGACAGGGGCAAATCAGCCCCAGCATTTT
TRBJ1-2,TRBV30,.,TRBD1,CAWRGQGVYGYTF,TGTGCCTGGAGGGGACAGGGTGTCTATGGCTACACCTTC
TRBJ1-5,TRBV9,.,TRBD1,CASSVVSRGLSQPQHF,TGTGCCAGCAGCGTAGTATCCAGGGGGCTCAGTCAGCCCCAGCATTTT
TRBJ2-7,TRBV19,.,TRBD2,CASRLAGGPIASYEQYF,TGTGCCAGTCGACTAGCGGGAGGGCCAATTGCCTCCTACGAGCAGTACTTC
TRBJ1-5,TRBV21-1,.,.,CASSKFCGVGYSNQPQHF,TGTGCCAGCAGCAAATTTTGTGGAGTGGGATATAGCAATCAGCCCCAGCATTTT
TRBJ1-1,TRBV27,once,TRBD1,CASSLRTGGAEAFF,TGTGCCAGCAGCCTGCGGACAGGGGGCGCCGAAGCTTTCTTT
TRBJ2-5,TRBV5-4,.,.,CASSSQVEETQYF,TGTGCCAGCAGCTCTCAGGTAGAAGAGACCCAGTACTTC